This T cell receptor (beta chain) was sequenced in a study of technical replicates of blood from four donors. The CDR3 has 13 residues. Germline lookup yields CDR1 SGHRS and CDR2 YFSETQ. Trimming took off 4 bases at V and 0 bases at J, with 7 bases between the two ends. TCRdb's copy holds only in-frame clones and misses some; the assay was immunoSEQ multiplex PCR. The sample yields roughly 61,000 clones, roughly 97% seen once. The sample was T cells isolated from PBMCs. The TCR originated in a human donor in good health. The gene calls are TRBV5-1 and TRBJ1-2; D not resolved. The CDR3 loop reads CASSQEANYGYTF. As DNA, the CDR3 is TGCGCCAGCAGCCAAGAGGCTAACTATGGCTACACCTTC.